This TCR beta chain was sequenced in a study of blood T cells in healthy people across ages. Points on this clonotype: One end of the junction does not line up with germline, which may come from a read error.

Sample-barcoded 5' priming and a J-beta primer mix drove a second PCR of roughly 7 to 11 cycles. One entry per CDR3 protein, called by TCRdb with MiXCR from the 5' RACE reads. The sample includes about 1.5 million distinct CDR3 sequences, 35% to 45% seen only once; the top ten take about 4.1%. The CDR3 totals 14 residues. Germline V gives CDR1 MNHEY, CDR2 SMNVEV (reference sequence). This sequence was found in a woman aged 18-30 years in good health. The chain couples TRBV27 to TRBJ1-2; TRBD1 matches 7 bases. Sequencing was done on a sample of blood. This chain's CDR3 is CVSSIQGRASGYTF. In DNA, the CDR3 is TGTGTCAGCAGTATACAGGGGAGAGCTTCAGGCTACACCTTC.